This T cell receptor (beta chain) stems from a study of OX40 agonist ivuxolimab in advanced cancers. Study-wide background: Patients with prior anti-PD-1, anti-PD-L1 or anti-CTLA-4 therapy were eligible; 40% to 45% had some.

Trimming took 1 base from V and 4 from J, leaving 10 bases between them. There are 14 residues in the CDR3. Looked up from germline, CDR1 is SGHVS and CDR2 is FNYEAQ. Profiling relied on immunoSEQ multiplex PCR, and the TCRdb table lists in-frame clones only, not all of them. There are roughly 91,000 clones in the sample; more than 95% occur only once, and around 2.2% lies in the top ten. The source of this sequence is an adult with an advanced solid tumor such as melanoma, head and neck, liver or kidney cancer. This material consisted of CD4+ or CD8+ T cells sorted from blood, taken in a trial of the OX40 agonist ivuxolimab. This sequence joins TRBV7-6 and TRBJ2-5; D unresolved. CDR3 DNA: TGTGCCAGCAGCTTAGAATGGTTGCCAGAGACCCAGTACTTC. Translating gives CASSLEWLPETQYF.